Given below is one T cell receptor beta chain in context. Its antigen is not identified. Second doses at about 4 or about 12 weeks were pooled. Profiled with immunoSEQ multiplex PCR; TCRdb holds only in-frame clones, not every one. The sample records roughly 150,000 clones, 85% to 95% being singletons. After removal of 3 bases from V and 5 bases from J, the junction contained 3 bases not matched to a gene. The CDR3 totals 15 residues. The sample is drawn from a study of T cell responses to AZD1222 COVID-19 vaccine. Regarding the study as a whole: The study identified only six AZD1222 recipients as seropositive at baseline. An increase in Spike-specific TCR breadth and depth was observed after two AZD1222 doses. The CD4 TCRs associated with vaccination extended across spike and predominated at 160-218 and 743-854.

Sequenced material: peripheral blood, taken 28 days after the second AZD1222 dose. The source of this sequence is an adult who received the AZD1222 COVID-19 vaccine. This chain joins TRBV23-1 and TRBJ2-7, with 14 nucleotides matching TRBD2. TRBV23-1 is given ORF status, its function remaining uncertain. DNA of the CDR3: TGCGCCAGCAGTCAGGGGACTAGCGGGAGACACGAGCAGTACTTC. It translates to CASSQGTSGRHEQYF.